Here is one T cell receptor (beta chain) with its context. This clone has only a few counts. No antigen is known for it. No base-level quality is on record; no much larger clone is a single base apart. This specimen comes from a study of technical replicates of blood from a handful of donors (dated by TCRdb to the late 2010s). The germline V gene sets CDR1 to LGHNA and CDR2 to YNFKEQ. The CDR3 measures 14 amino acids from cysteine to phenylalanine. Only CDR3 DNA is held: 42 bases, read in frame from base 1. Unmatched junction bases come to 8, with V trimmed by 1 base and J by 8 bases. The library was produced with the immunoSEQ multiplex PCR assay. Sourced from immuneACCESS, this table was stored by TCRdb with only in-frame sequences that have V and J called. A share of the clones is absent; for the studies checked, an unresolved V gene accounts for under half, and the remainder has no known explanation. The sample table records tens of thousands of clones; 85% to 90% of these occur just once. Under 6% of the sample is taken by the ten largest.

The origin of this receptor is a human donor in good health. Some clones in this sample may be carry-over from other donors' samples. The chain is made from TRBV4-2 and TRBJ2-7; TRBD1 matches 7 bases in the middle. Sequencing used PBMCs. For the CDR3, the sequence is CASSQAGTDSQQYF. At the DNA level, the sequence is TGTGCCAGCAGCCAAGCCGGGACAGATTCTCAGCAGTACTTC.